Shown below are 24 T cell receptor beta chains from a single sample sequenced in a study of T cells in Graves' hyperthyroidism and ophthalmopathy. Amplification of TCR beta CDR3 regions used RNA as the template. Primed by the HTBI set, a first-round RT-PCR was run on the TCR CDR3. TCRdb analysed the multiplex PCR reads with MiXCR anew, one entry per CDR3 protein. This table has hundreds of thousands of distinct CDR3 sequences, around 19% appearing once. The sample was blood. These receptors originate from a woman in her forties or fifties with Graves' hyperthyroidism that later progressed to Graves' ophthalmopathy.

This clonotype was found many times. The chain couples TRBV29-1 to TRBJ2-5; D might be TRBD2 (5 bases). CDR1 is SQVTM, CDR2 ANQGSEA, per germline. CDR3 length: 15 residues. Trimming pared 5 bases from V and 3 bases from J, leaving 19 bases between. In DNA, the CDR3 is TGCAGCGTTCCGAGGGTAGCAGCATCCAAAGAGACCCAGTACTTC. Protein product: CSVPRVAASKETQYF.

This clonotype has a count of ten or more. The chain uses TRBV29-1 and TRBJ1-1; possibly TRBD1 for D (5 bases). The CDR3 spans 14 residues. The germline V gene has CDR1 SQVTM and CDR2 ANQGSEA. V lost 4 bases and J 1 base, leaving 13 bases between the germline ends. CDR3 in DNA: TGCAGCGTTGGACACAGGCACGCGAACACTGAAGCTTTCTTT. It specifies CSVGHRHANTEAFF.

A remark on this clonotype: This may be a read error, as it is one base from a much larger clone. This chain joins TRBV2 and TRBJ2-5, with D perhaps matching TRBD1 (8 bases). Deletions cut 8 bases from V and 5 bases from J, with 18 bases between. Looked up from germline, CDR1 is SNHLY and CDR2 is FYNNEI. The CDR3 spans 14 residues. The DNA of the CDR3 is TGTGCCAGCGGCCCAGGACAGGGAGGGGAGACCCAGTACTTC. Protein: CASGPGQGGETQYF.

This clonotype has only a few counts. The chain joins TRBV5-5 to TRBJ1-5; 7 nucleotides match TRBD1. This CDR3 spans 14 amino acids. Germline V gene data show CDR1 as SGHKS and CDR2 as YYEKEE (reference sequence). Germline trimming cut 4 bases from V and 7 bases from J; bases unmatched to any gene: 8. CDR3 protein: CASSRDRVAQPQHF. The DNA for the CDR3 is TGTGCCAGCAGCCGCGACAGGGTAGCGCAGCCCCAGCATTTT.

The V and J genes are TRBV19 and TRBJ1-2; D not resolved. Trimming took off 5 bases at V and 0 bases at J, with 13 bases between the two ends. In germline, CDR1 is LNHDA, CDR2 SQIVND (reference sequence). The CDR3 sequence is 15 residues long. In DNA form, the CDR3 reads TGTGCCAGTAGTCCGTTTCACGGAGCTAACTATGGCTACACCTTC. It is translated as CASSPFHGANYGYTF.

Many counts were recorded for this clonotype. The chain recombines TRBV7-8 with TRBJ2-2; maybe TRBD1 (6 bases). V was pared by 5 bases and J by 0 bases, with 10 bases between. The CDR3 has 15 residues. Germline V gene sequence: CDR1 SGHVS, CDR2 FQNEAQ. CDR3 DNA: TGTGCCAGCAGCCCCAGGGGCACGAACACCGGGGAGCTGTTTTTT. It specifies CASSPRGTNTGELFF.

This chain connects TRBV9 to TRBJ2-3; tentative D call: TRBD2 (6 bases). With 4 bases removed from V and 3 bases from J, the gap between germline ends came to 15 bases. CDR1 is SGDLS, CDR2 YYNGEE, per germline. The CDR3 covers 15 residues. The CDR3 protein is CASSFRAGGTDTQYF. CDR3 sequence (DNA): TGTGCCAGCAGCTTCAGGGCAGGAGGGACAGATACGCAGTATTTT.

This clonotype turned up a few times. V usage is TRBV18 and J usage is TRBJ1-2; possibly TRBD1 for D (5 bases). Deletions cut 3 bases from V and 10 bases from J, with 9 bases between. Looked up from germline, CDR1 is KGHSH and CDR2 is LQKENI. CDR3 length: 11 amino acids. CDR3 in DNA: TGTGCCAGCTCACCGGACGGGGCCTACACCTTC. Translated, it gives CASSPDGAYTF.

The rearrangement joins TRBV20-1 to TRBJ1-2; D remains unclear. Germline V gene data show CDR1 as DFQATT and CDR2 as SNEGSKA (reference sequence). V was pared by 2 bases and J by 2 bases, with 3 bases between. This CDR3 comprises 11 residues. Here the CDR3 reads CSARKNYGYTF. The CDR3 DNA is TGCAGTGCTAGAAAGAACTATGGCTACACCTTC.

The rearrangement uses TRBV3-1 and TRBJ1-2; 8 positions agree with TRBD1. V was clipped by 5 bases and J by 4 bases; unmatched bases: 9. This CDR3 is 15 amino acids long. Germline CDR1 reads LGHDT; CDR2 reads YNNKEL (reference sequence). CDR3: CASSELLQGGYGYTF. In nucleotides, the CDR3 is TGTGCCAGCAGCGAGCTACTACAGGGGGGCTATGGCTACACCTTC.

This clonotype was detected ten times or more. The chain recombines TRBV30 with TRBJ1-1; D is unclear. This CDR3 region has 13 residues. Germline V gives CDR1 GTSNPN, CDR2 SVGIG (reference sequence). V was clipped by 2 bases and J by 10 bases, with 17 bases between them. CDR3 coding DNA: TGTGCCTGGAGTTTAGGAGGGAGGGTCGGAGCTTTCTTT. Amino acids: CAWSLGGRVGAFF. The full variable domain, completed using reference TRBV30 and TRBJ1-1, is SQTIHQWPATLVQPVGSPLSLECTVEGTSNPNLYWYRQAAGRGLQLLFYSVGIGQISSEVPQNLSASRPQDRQFILSSKKLLLSDSGFYLCAWSLGGRVGAFFGQGTRLTVV.

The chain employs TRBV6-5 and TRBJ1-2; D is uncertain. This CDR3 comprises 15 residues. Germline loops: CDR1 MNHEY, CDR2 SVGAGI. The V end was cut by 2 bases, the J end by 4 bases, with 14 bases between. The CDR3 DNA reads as TGTGCCAGCAGTTACCTGTTCCCGATCGGCTATGGCTACACCTTC. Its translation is CASSYLFPIGYGYTF.

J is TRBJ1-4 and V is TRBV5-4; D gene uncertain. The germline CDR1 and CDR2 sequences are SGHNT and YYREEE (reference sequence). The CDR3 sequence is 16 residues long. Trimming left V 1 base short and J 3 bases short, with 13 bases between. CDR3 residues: CASSLTPLHPNEKLFF. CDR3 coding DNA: TGTGCCAGCAGCTTGACCCCTCTACACCCTAATGAAAAACTGTTTTTT.

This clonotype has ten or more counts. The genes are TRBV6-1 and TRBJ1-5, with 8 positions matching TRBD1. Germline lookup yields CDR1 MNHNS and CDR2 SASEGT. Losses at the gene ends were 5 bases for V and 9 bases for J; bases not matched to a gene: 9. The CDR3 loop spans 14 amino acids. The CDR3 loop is CASSYGTGKTPQHF. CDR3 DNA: TGTGCCAGCAGTTACGGGACAGGCAAGACGCCCCAGCATTTT.

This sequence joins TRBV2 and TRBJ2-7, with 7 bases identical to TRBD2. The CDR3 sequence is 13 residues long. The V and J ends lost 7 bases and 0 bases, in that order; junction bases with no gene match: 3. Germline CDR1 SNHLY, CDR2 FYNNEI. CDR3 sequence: CASIRGVSYEQYF. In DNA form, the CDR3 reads TGTGCCAGCATTCGGGGGGTCTCCTACGAGCAGTACTTC.

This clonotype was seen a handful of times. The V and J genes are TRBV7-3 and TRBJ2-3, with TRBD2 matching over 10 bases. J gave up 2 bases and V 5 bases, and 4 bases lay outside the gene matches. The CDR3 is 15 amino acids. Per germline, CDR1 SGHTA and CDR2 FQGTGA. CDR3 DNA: TGTGCCAGCAGCCGCCTAGCGGGGGACACAGATACGCAGTATTTT. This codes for CASSRLAGDTDTQYF.

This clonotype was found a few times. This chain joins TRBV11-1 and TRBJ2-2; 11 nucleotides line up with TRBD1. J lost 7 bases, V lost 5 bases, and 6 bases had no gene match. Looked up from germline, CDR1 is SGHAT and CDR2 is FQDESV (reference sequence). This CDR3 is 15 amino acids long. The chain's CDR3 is CASSPDRGPVGELFF. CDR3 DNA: TGTGCCAGCAGCCCGGACAGGGGGCCGGTCGGGGAGCTGTTTTTT.

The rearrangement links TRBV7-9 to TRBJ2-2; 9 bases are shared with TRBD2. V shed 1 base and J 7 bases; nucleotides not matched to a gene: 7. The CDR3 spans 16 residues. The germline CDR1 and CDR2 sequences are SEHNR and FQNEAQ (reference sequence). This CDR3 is CASSLVAGGPVGELFF. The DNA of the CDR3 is TGTGCCAGCAGCTTAGTGGCGGGGGGGCCGGTCGGGGAGCTGTTTTTT.

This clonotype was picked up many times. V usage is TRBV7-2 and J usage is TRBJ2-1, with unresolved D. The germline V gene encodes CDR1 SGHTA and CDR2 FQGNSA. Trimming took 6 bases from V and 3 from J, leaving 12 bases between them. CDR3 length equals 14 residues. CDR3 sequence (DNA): TGTGCCAGCAGGTACGTGGGTAGCTACAATGAGCAGTTCTTC. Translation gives CASRYVGSYNEQFF.

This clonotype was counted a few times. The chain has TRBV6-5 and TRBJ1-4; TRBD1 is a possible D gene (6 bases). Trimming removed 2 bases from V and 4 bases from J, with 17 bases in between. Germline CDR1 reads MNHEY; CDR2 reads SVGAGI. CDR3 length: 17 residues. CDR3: CASSYKPGGSGNEKLFF. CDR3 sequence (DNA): TGTGCCAGCAGTTACAAACCCGGGGGCTCGGGTAATGAAAAACTGTTTTTT.

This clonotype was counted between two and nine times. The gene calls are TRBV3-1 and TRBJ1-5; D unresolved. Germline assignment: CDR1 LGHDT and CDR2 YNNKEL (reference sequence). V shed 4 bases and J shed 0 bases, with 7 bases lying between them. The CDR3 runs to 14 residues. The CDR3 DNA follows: TGTGCCAGCAGCCGAGGAAGTAGCAATCAGCCCCAGCATTTT. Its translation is CASSRGSSNQPQHF.

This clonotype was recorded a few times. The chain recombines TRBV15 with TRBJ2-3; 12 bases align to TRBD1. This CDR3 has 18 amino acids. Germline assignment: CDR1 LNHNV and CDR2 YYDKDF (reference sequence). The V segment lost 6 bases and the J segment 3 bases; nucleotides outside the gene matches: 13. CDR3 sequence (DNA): TGTGCCACCAGTTCAGCGCCGGGACAGGGGGCGAAAACAGATACGCAGTATTTT. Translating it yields CATSSAPGQGAKTDTQYF.

The CDR3 reads CASRSPGQANTEAFF. The CDR3 nucleotides read TGTGCCAGCAGGAGCCCCGGACAGGCTAACACTGAAGCTTTCTTT. The rearrangement links TRBV25-1 to TRBJ1-1; 7 nucleotides align to TRBD1. Losses at the gene ends were 6 bases for V and 2 bases for J; bases not matched to a gene: 9. The CDR3 has 15 residues. The germline V gene encodes CDR1 MGHDK and CDR2 SYGVNS.

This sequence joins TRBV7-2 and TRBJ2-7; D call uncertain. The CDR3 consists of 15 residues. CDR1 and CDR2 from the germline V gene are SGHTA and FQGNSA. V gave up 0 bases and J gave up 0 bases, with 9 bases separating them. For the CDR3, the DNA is TGTGCCAGCAGCTTAGCAGGGCTCACCTCCTACGAGCAGTACTTC. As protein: CASSLAGLTSYEQYF.